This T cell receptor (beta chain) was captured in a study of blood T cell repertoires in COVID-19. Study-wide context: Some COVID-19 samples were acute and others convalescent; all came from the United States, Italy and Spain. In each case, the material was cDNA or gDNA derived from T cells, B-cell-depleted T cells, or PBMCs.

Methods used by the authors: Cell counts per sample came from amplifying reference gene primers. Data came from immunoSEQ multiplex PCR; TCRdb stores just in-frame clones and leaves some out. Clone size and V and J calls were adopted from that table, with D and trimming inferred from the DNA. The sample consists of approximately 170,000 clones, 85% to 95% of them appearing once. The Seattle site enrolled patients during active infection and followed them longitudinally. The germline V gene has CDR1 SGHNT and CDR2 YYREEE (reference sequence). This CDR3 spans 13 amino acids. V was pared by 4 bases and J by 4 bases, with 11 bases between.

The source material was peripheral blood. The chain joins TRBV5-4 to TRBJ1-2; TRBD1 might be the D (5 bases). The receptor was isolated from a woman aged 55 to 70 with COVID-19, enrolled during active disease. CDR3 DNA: TGTGCCAGCAGCCCGCCGGGGGGCTATGGCTACACCTTC. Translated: CASSPPGGYGYTF.